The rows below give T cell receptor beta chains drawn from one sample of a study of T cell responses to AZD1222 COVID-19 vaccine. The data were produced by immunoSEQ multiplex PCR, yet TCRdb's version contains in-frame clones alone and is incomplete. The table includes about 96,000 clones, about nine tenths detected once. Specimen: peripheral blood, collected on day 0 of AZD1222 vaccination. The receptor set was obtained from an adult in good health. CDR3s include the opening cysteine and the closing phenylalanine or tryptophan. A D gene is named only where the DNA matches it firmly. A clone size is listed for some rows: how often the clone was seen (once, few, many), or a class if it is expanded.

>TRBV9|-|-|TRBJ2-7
CASSVATGSEQYF
TGTGCCAGCAGCGTAGCTACAGGGTCCGAGCAGTACTTC
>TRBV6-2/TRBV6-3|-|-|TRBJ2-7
CASSPDSIFPYEQYF
TGTGCCAGCAGTCCGGACAGCATCTTCCCCTACGAGCAGTACTTC
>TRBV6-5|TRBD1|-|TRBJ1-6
CASRETGEHSPLHF
TGTGCCAGCAGAGAGACAGGGGAACATTCACCCCTCCACTTT
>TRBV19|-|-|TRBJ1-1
CASSIDRLMNTEAFF
TGTGCCAGTAGTATAGACCGACTGATGAACACTGAAGCTTTCTTT
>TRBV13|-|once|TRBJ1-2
CASSPWQVMVDGYTF
TGTGCCAGCTCTCCCTGGCAGGTGATGGTAGATGGCTACACCTTC
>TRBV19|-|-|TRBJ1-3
CASSSPGLSIGNTIYF
TGTGCCAGTAGTTCTCCGGGACTGTCGATTGGAAACACCATATATTTT
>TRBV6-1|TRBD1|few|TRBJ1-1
CASSEQGAQTEAFF
TGTGCCAGCAGTGAGCAGGGGGCGCAGACTGAAGCTTTCTTT
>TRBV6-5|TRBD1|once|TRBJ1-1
CASRLTGMNTEAFF
TGTGCCAGCAGATTGACAGGGATGAACACTGAAGCTTTCTTT
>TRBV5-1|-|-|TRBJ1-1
CASSPFTGTEAFF
TGCGCCAGCAGCCCTTTTACTGGGACTGAAGCTTTCTTT
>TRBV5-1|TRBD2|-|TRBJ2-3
CASSELAGNTDTQYF
TGCGCCAGCAGCGAACTAGCGGGCAACACAGATACGCAGTATTTT
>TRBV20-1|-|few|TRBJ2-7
CSASFTGRTSYEQYF
TGCAGTGCTAGTTTTACAGGGAGGACCTCCTACGAGCAGTACTTC
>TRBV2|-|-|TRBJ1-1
CASSDTATVNTEAFF
TGTGCCAGCAGCGACACCGCAACCGTGAACACTGAAGCTTTCTTT
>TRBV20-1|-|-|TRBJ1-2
CSTGADYGYTF
TGCTCGACGGGCGCGGACTATGGCTACACCTTC
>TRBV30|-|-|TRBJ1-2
CAWSPDRNYGYTF
TGTGCCTGGAGTCCAGACAGGAACTATGGCTACACCTTC
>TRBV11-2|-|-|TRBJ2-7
CASSAQGYEQYF
TGTGCCAGCAGCGCGCAAGGCTACGAGCAGTACTTC
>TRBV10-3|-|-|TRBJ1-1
CAIGFRNTEAFF
TGTGCCATCGGGTTCCGGAACACTGAAGCTTTCTTT
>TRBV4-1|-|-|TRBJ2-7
CASSQSHSSSYEQYF
TGCGCCAGCAGCCAATCACACTCGAGCTCCTACGAGCAGTACTTC
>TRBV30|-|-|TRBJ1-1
CAWSKQGRGNTEAFF
TGTGCCTGGAGTAAGCAGGGGCGCGGGAACACTGAAGCTTTCTTT
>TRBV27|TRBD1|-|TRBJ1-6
CASSFRTGNSPLHF
TGTGCCAGCAGTTTCCGGACAGGAAATTCACCCCTCCACTTT
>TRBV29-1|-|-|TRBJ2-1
CSVTEEYNEQFF
TGCAGCGTTACGGAGGAATACAATGAGCAGTTCTTC
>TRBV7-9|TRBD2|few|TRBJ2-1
CASSLALAGTYNEQFF
TGTGCCAGCAGCTTAGCTCTAGCGGGTACATACAATGAGCAGTTCTTC
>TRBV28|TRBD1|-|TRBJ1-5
CASSPLGQGPGNQPQHF
TGTGCCAGCAGTCCCCTCGGACAGGGGCCTGGCAATCAGCCCCAGCATTTT
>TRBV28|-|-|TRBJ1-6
CASSFGAALNSPLHF
TGTGCCAGCAGTTTTGGGGCAGCATTGAATTCACCCCTCCACTTT
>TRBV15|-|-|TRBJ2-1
CATSRLRTSNEQFF
TGTGCCACCAGCCGGCTAAGGACGTCCAATGAGCAGTTCTTC
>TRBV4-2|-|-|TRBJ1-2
CASSQGQGRDYGYTF
TGTGCCAGCAGCCAAGGTCAGGGGCGCGACTATGGCTACACCTTC
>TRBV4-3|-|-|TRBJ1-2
CASSQDRGQGFYGYTF
TGCGCCAGCAGCCAAGATCGGGGGCAGGGGTTTTATGGCTACACCTTC
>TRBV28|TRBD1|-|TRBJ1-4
CASSRPGTGSEKLFF
TGTGCCAGCAGCCGACCCGGGACAGGGAGTGAAAAACTGTTTTTT
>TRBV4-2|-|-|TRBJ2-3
CASSQGGGSTDTQYF
TGTGCCAGCAGCCAAGGCGGGGGCAGCACAGATACGCAGTATTTT
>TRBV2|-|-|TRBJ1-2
CASSPGTHGYTF
TGTGCCAGCAGCCCGGGGACACATGGCTACACCTTC
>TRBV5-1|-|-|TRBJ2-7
CASSLLPPASYEQYF
TGCGCCAGCAGCCTACTGCCACCAGCAAGCTACGAGCAGTACTTC
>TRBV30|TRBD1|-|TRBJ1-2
CAWSKGQGNSYGYTF
TGTGCCTGGAGTAAGGGACAGGGGAACAGCTATGGCTACACCTTC
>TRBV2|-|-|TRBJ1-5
CASRPGVTNQPQHF
TGTGCCAGCAGACCAGGGGTTACCAATCAGCCCCAGCATTTT
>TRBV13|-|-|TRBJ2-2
CASSLEVRVNTGELFF
TGTGCCAGCAGCTTAGAGGTCAGGGTGAACACCGGGGAGCTGTTTTTT
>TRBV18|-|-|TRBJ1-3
CASSPRNRGSGNTIYF
TGTGCCAGCTCACCGAGAAACAGAGGCTCTGGAAACACCATATATTTT
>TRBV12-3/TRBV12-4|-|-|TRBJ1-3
CASSFVRGNTIYF
TGTGCCAGCAGTTTTGTTCGGGGAAACACCATATATTTT
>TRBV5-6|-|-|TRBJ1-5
CASSQGYGVSQPQHF
TGTGCCAGCAGCCAGGGGTATGGGGTGTCTCAACCCCAGCATTTT
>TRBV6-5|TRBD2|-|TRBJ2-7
CASSYRTSGYEQYF
TGTGCCAGCAGTTACAGGACTAGCGGCTACGAGCAGTACTTC
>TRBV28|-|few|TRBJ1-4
CASNTRVEKLFF
TGTGCCAGCAATACTAGGGTAGAAAAACTGTTTTTT
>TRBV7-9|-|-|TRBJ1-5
CASSSNGGGPQHF
TGTGCCAGCAGCAGTAATGGGGGAGGGCCCCAGCATTTT
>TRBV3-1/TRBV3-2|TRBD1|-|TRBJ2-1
CASSQGQVHVGFF
TGTGCCAGCAGCCAGGGACAGGTCCATGTTGGGTTCTTC
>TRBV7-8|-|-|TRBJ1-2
CASSLVRAQTGYTF
TGTGCCAGCAGCTTAGTGAGGGCCCAGACTGGCTACACCTTC
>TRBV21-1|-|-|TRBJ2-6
CASSSGANVLTF
TGTGCCAGCAGCTCTGGGGCCAACGTCCTGACTTTC
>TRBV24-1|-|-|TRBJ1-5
CATSDLVLFQDQPQHF
TGTGCCACCAGTGATTTGGTCTTGTTTCAAGATCAGCCCCAGCATTTT
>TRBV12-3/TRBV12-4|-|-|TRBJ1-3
CASKKGNSNTIYF
TGTGCCAGCAAAAAAGGGAATTCCAACACCATATATTTT
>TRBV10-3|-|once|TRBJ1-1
CAISLQGLNTEAFF
TGTGCCATCAGTTTACAGGGTTTGAACACTGAAGCTTTCTTT
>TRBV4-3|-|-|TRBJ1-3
CASSHVLDKTGYGNTIYF
TGCGCCAGCAGCCACGTGCTAGATAAAACAGGGTATGGAAACACCATATATTTT
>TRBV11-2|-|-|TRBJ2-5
CASSLFLAQYF
TGTGCCAGCAGCTTATTTCTGGCCCAGTACTTC
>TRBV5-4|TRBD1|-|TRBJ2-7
CASSPPGTDSYEQYF
TGTGCCAGCAGCCCCCCCGGGACAGACTCCTACGAGCAGTACTTC
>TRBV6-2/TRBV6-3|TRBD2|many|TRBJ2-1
CASSYLLAGSLYNEQFF
TGTGCCAGCAGTTACCTATTAGCGGGATCTCTCTACAATGAGCAGTTCTTC
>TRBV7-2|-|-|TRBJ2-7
CASSLGGGIAYEQYF
TGTGCCAGCAGCTTAGGGGGCGGGATTGCCTACGAGCAGTACTTC
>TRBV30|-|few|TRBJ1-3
CAAGAGAGNTIYF
TGTGCAGCGGGAGCCGGGGCTGGAAACACCATATATTTT
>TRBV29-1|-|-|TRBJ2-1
CSVESGFSYNEQFF
TGCAGCGTTGAATCGGGGTTCTCCTACAATGAGCAGTTCTTC
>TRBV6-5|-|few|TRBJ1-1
CASSYWPGNEAFF
TGTGCCAGCAGTTACTGGCCTGGTAATGAAGCTTTCTTT
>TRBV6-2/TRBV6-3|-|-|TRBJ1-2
CASSYREGYNYGYTF
TGTGCCAGCAGTTACAGGGAAGGGTATAACTATGGCTACACCTTC
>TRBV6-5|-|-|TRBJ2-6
CAIRVSGANVLTF
TGTGCCATCAGGGTTTCTGGGGCCAACGTCCTGACTTTC
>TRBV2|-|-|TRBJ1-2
CASSERGGTNYGYTF
TGTGCCAGCAGTGAAAGAGGGGGTACTAACTATGGCTACACCTTC
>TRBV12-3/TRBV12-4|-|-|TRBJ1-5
CASSRTRGTQHF
TGTGCCAGCAGTCGAACCCGAGGGACCCAGCATTTT
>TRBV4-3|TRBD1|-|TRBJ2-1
CASSSGTGSNEQFF
TGCGCCAGCAGCTCCGGGACAGGGAGCAATGAGCAGTTCTTC
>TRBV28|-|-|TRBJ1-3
CASSPDTGISGNTIYF
TGTGCCAGCAGCCCCGACACGGGGATCTCTGGAAACACCATATATTTT